A single sample is the source of the 16 T cell receptor beta chains below, sequenced in a study of blood T cell repertoires in COVID-19. Only in-frame clones appear in the TCRdb table, and some are missing; sequencing was by immunoSEQ multiplex PCR. The sample lists under 250,000 clones, over 80% occurring once. Sequenced input: peripheral blood. The receptors were gathered from a man between 40 and 49 years old with acute or convalescent COVID-19.

This chain uses TRBV7-2 with TRBJ2-1; perhaps TRBD1 as D (6 bases). V gave up 3 bases and J gave up 6 bases, with 6 bases separating them. Germline V lookup: CDR1 SGHTA, CDR2 FQGNSA. The CDR3 covers 12 residues. CDR3 nucleotide sequence: TGTGCCAGCAGCTTCAGGGGCAATGAGCAGTTCTTC. This gives the protein CASSFRGNEQFF.

The rearrangement joins TRBV5-4 to TRBJ1-1; D is possibly TRBD1 (6 bases). CDR3 length: 15 amino acids. Germline CDR1 is SGHNT and CDR2 is YYREEE (reference sequence). Trimming removed 0 bases from V and 4 bases from J, with 13 bases in between. CDR3 loop: CASSLAGGPGTEAFF. Written as DNA, the CDR3 is TGTGCCAGCAGCTTGGCCGGGGGGCCGGGCACTGAAGCTTTCTTT.

This clone was counted between two and nine times. The rearrangement uses TRBV4-2 and TRBJ2-5; D is ambiguous. The germline V gene encodes CDR1 LGHNA and CDR2 YNFKEQ. CDR3 length equals 14 residues. V was cut by 1 base and J by 1 base, with 7 bases left in between. For the CDR3, the DNA is TGTGCCAGCAGCCAAGGTCAGGTCCAAGAGACCCAGTACTTC. As protein: CASSQGQVQETQYF.

The V and J genes are TRBV3-1 (or the pseudogene TRBV3-2) and TRBJ2-1, with TRBD2 identical over 9 bases. The germline V gene encodes CDR1 LGHDT and CDR2 YNNKEL (reference sequence). The CDR3 runs to 16 residues. V shed 0 bases, J shed 7 bases, and the junction held 7 bases outside the gene matches. Written as DNA, the CDR3 is TGTGCCAGCAGCCAAGATCAGGCGGGAGGGTGGAATGAGCAGTTCTTC. Translated, it gives CASSQDQAGGWNEQFF.

V is TRBV5-1 and J is TRBJ2-2; 8 bases match TRBD1. The V and J ends lost 4 bases and 7 bases, in that order; junction bases with no gene match: 9. The CDR3 consists of 15 residues. Germline loops: CDR1 SGHRS, CDR2 YFSETQ. CDR3 coding DNA: TGCGCCAGCAGCCTGGGACAGGAGTACAGCGGGGAGCTGTTTTTT. This translates into CASSLGQEYSGELFF.

On this clone: The same CDR3 is also encoded by other DNA sequences in this sample. The chain recombines TRBV18 with TRBJ2-5; 8 nucleotides align to TRBD1. V trimming: 3 bases; J trimming: 5 bases; junction bases outside the gene matches: 5. The germline CDR1 and CDR2 sequences are KGHSH and LQKENI. CDR3 length equals 14 residues. The CDR3 nucleotides are TGTGCCAGCTCACCGCGACAGGGGAGGGAGACCCAGTACTTC. It codes for CASSPRQGRETQYF.

The chain uses TRBV4-1 and TRBJ2-1, with 10 positions matching TRBD2. Germline V gene lookup returns CDR1 MGHRA and CDR2 YSYEKL. The CDR3 spans 15 residues. V lost 7 bases to trimming and J lost 7 bases; unmatched junction nucleotides: 10. CDR3: CASTGGLAGGNEQFF. CDR3 sequence (DNA): TGCGCCAGCACGGGGGGTTTAGCGGGAGGAAATGAGCAGTTCTTC.

The gene calls are TRBV10-3 and TRBJ2-5; a possible D gene is TRBD2 (5 bases). The V end was cut by 0 bases, the J end by 4 bases, with 9 bases between. The CDR3 covers 14 residues. Germline loops: CDR1 ENHRY, CDR2 SYGVKD. CDR3 amino acids: CAISESASSETQYF. The CDR3, as DNA: TGTGCCATCAGTGAGTCGGCTAGCTCAGAGACCCAGTACTTC.

The chain joins TRBV7-2 to TRBJ1-2; weak D call: TRBD1 (5 bases). This CDR3 comprises 14 residues. Germline V CDR1 and CDR2: SGHTA, FQGNSA. V lost 5 bases to trimming and J lost 5 bases, with 15 bases between them. Here the CDR3 DNA reads TGTGCCAGCAGCCCCCAGCCTAGGGGATATGGCTACACCTTC. The encoded protein is CASSPQPRGYGYTF.

The chain carries TRBV27 and TRBJ2-7, with 9 nucleotides matching TRBD1. The CDR3 has 15 amino acids. CDR1 and CDR2 (germline): MNHEY, SMNVEV (reference sequence). The J segment lost 2 bases and the V segment lost 5 bases, leaving 7 bases of the junction unmatched. This CDR3 is CASSQGTGWTYEQYF. The CDR3 DNA is TGTGCCAGCAGTCAGGGGACAGGGTGGACCTACGAGCAGTACTTC.

The V and J genes are TRBV23-1 and TRBJ1-5, with D uncertain. TRBV23-1 belongs to the ORF category, with a function that is uncertain. The CDR3 is made up of 15 amino acids. Deletions cut 0 bases from V and 5 bases from J, with 11 bases between. The CDR3 loop reads CASSQSRQPHQPQHF. The DNA of the CDR3 is TGCGCCAGCAGTCAATCGAGGCAGCCCCATCAGCCCCAGCATTTT.

The chain has TRBV18 and TRBJ2-5; 15 bases are shared with TRBD2. V shed 3 bases, J shed 4 bases, and the junction held 6 bases outside the gene matches. Germline V gene sequence: CDR1 KGHSH, CDR2 LQKENI. The CDR3 consists of 17 residues. The CDR3 spells CASSPRTSGRAGETQYF. In DNA, the CDR3 is TGTGCCAGCTCACCCAGGACTAGCGGGAGGGCCGGAGAGACCCAGTACTTC.

The DNA of the CDR3 is TGTGCCAGCAGCTTATCCACAGGGGGGAATTCACCCCTCCACTTT. It encodes CASSLSTGGNSPLHF. This rearrangement joins TRBV7-3 to TRBJ1-6; the match to TRBD1 covers 8 bases. Germline CDR1 SGHTA, CDR2 FQGTGA. Trimming cost V 2 bases and J 7 bases; bases outside gene matches: 4. The CDR3 has 15 residues.

The J gene is TRBJ2-3, the V gene TRBV10-2, with D perhaps matching TRBD2 (6 bases). This CDR3 region has 14 residues. Per germline, CDR1 WSHSY and CDR2 SAAADI. Trimming removed 10 bases from V and 2 bases from J, with 16 bases in between. The CDR3 protein is CATGQGLHTDTQYF. DNA for the CDR3: TGCGCCACAGGCCAGGGACTCCACACAGATACGCAGTATTTT.

The V and J genes are TRBV30 and TRBJ2-7, with TRBD1 identical over 9 bases. V shed 2 bases, J shed 2 bases, and the junction held 7 bases outside the gene matches. Germline loops: CDR1 GTSNPN, CDR2 SVGIG (reference sequence). This CDR3 has 15 amino acids. CDR3 residues: CAWSPTGTGTYEQYF. In DNA form, the CDR3 reads TGTGCCTGGAGTCCAACCGGGACAGGGACCTACGAGCAGTACTTC.

The rearrangement joins TRBV5-4 to TRBJ2-2, with D perhaps TRBD1 (6 bases). The CDR3 extends over 15 amino acids. V was clipped by 2 bases and J by 5 bases, with 13 bases between them. Germline CDR1 is SGHNT and CDR2 is YYREEE (reference sequence). The CDR3 nucleotides are TGTGCCAGCAGCTTACAGGGTTACGGTACCGGGGAGCTGTTTTTT. This translates into CASSLQGYGTGELFF.